This T cell receptor beta chain comes out of a study of blood T cell repertoires in COVID-19. The table came from immunoSEQ multiplex PCR; TCRdb's copy has only in-frame clones and leaves some out. The table records hundreds of thousands of clones, more than 75% of them present only once. CDR1 is SGHAT and CDR2 is FQNNGV in the germline V gene. J was trimmed by 7 bases and V by 5 bases; bases with no gene match: 5. The CDR3 covers 15 residues. This clone was observed a single time. The rearrangement links TRBV11-2 to TRBJ2-1; 13 bases map to TRBD2. Sequencing was performed on PBMCs or T cells enriched from blood (not recorded which). The sequence derives from a woman aged 55 to 70 in a cohort exposed to, infected with or recovered from COVID-19 (not recorded which). DNA for the CDR3: TGTGCCAGCAGCCCCCGGACTAGCGGGAGTAATGAGCAGTTCTTC. Its protein is CASSPRTSGSNEQFF.